One sample yielded the 3 T cell receptor beta chains listed below, sequenced in a study of blood T cell repertoires in COVID-19. The protocol was immunoSEQ multiplex PCR, while the TCRdb copy is restricted to in-frame clones and leaves out a portion. The table records about 55,000 clones, 75% to 90% of them present only once. The sequencing input was peripheral blood. Source of these receptors: a human donor in a cohort sampled during active COVID-19.

V gene TRBV6-5 combines with J gene TRBJ1-1, with TRBD1 identical over 7 bases. The CDR3 sequence is 13 residues long. V lost 5 bases, J lost 2 bases, and 2 bases stayed unmatched. Germline V gene data show CDR1 as MNHEY and CDR2 as SVGAGI. The DNA of the CDR3 is TGTGCCAGCAGTAGGGACAGCAACACTGAAGCTTTCTTT. Protein product: CASSRDSNTEAFF.

The table lists this clone with a count of one. The V gene is TRBV29-1, the J gene TRBJ1-4; 8 bases align to TRBD1. The CDR3 contains 13 residues. Trimming cost V 8 bases and J 5 bases; bases outside gene matches: 7. Germline V gene data show CDR1 as SQVTM and CDR2 as ANQGSEA. For the CDR3, the DNA is TGCAGCACAGGGGGGGACGTAAATGAAAAACTGTTTTTT. Translating gives CSTGGDVNEKLFF.

This clone was recorded only once. The chain employs TRBV30 and TRBJ2-2, with 9 bases lining up with TRBD1. Trimming cost V 6 bases and J 1 base; bases outside gene matches: 6. CDR3 length: 15 amino acids. Per germline, CDR1 GTSNPN and CDR2 SVGIG (reference sequence). CDR3 bases: TGTGCCTGTAATTCGGGACAGGGGAACACCGGGGAGCTGTTTTTT. It encodes CACNSGQGNTGELFF.